This T cell receptor beta chain was documented in a study of T cell responses to AZD1222 COVID-19 vaccine. The overall study: The study pooled second doses at about 4 or about 12 weeks. Overall study findings and caveats: Vaccination with two AZD1222 doses was followed by a rise in Spike-specific TCR breadth and depth. Most donors were white British and more were female, and clonal diversity was possibly underestimated. None of the repertoires were sampled until the peak T cell response had passed.

Turning to this clone: Its antigen is undetermined.

Measured with immunoSEQ multiplex PCR; TCRdb has only the in-frame clones, and not every one. The sample holds some 100,000 clones, about nine tenths seen once. The CDR3 length is 13 residues. V shed 2 bases and J shed 13 bases, with 14 bases lying between them. This TCR derives from an adult in good health. This sequence joins TRBV12-3 or TRBV12-4 and TRBJ1-4; the D is unclear. Sequencing was performed on peripheral blood, taken on day 0 of AZD1222 vaccination. In nucleotides, the CDR3 is TGTGCCAGCAGTTTAAGTGTGGCCCGGAGACTGTTTTTT. Protein: CASSLSVARRLFF.